These 15 T cell receptor beta chains were all obtained from the same sample, sequenced in a study of T cells after yellow fever vaccination. TCRdb analysed the 5' RACE reads with MiXCR anew, one entry per CDR3 protein. This table holds roughly 60,000 distinct CDR3 sequences, 7.1% found once. Sequencing used CD8+ T cells sorted from PBMCs, obtained on the day of the first yellow fever vaccination. The receptor source for this set is a man aged 18 to 30 who received the YFV17D yellow fever vaccine.

The rearrangement uses TRBV7-9 and TRBJ1-2, with 7 bases that match TRBD1. Germline CDR1 reads SEHNR; CDR2 reads FQNEAQ (reference sequence). CDR3 length equals 16 residues. Losses at the gene ends were 4 bases for V and 8 bases for J; bases not matched to a gene: 16. Written as DNA, the CDR3 is TGTGCCAGCAGCTCGATCAACTTCGACAGGGAACACGGCTACACCTTC. Protein product: CASSSINFDREHGYTF.

This clonotype turned up a few times. CDR3 amino acids: CASSVATGGLSGNTIYF. The CDR3, as DNA: TGTGCCAGCAGCGTAGCCACGGGGGGTCTCTCTGGAAACACCATATATTTT. This chain links TRBV9 with TRBJ1-3, with D possibly matching TRBD1 (5 bases). The V gene's germline CDR1 is SGDLS and CDR2 YYNGEE. Trimming removed 0 bases from V and 0 bases from J, with 13 bases in between. This CDR3 is built from 17 residues.

This clonotype was detected many times. The rearrangement joins TRBV7-6 to TRBJ1-1, with a tentative D call TRBD1 (5 bases). This CDR3 has 14 residues. The germline V gene has CDR1 SGHVS and CDR2 FNYEAQ. V lost 5 bases, J lost 7 bases, and 17 bases lay in between. The CDR3 reads CASSHTGLISEAFF. DNA of the CDR3: TGTGCCAGCAGCCATACAGGCCTGATTAGTGAAGCTTTCTTT.

In this sample, this clonotype turned up a few times. The chain carries TRBV7-2 and TRBJ1-6; TRBD1 is a possible D gene (5 bases). Trimming removed 5 bases at V and 4 bases at J, with 15 bases between. Germline V gives CDR1 SGHTA, CDR2 FQGNSA. This CDR3 contains 16 residues. The CDR3 sequence is CASSPRQPSYNSPLHF. The CDR3 nucleotides read TGTGCCAGCAGCCCTCGACAGCCCTCATATAATTCACCCCTCCACTTT.

This clonotype was counted many times. The chain has TRBV11-1 and TRBJ2-5; D is unresolved. The length of the CDR3 is 18 residues. The germline CDR1 and CDR2 sequences are SGHAT and FQDESV (reference sequence). V shed 1 base and J shed 2 bases, with 20 bases lying between them. The CDR3: CASSLEISLLPSQETQYF. CDR3 DNA sequence: TGTGCCAGCAGCTTAGAAATATCTCTCCTACCCTCGCAAGAGACCCAGTACTTC.

This clonotype was counted ten times or more. The chain carries TRBV6-4 and TRBJ2-5; 8 bases are a match to TRBD2. Germline values: CDR1 MRHNA, CDR2 SNTAGT. Losses at the gene ends were 6 bases for V and 3 bases for J; bases not matched to a gene: 3. The CDR3 has 13 residues. The CDR3 DNA reads as TGTGCCAGCAGCGAGACTAGCGAAGAGACCCAGTACTTC. Translated, it gives CASSETSEETQYF.

This clonotype appeared a few times. The gene calls are TRBV3-1 and TRBJ2-1; D uncertain. V lost 3 bases and J lost 1, with 7 bases in between. CDR3 length: 14 amino acids. Germline V gene sequence: CDR1 LGHDT, CDR2 YNNKEL (reference sequence). The CDR3 region is CASSHMGSYNEQFF. The CDR3 DNA sequence: TGTGCCAGCAGCCATATGGGGTCCTACAATGAGCAGTTCTTC.

Of note for this clonotype: This sequence may be a read error, since a much larger clone differs from it by one base. The CDR3 sequence is CATAIRDCWATDTQYF. Here the CDR3 DNA reads TGTGCCACCGCTATCCGGGACTGCTGGGCCACAGATACGCAGTATTTT. V and J are TRBV6-1 and TRBJ2-3; weak D call: TRBD2 (6 bases). This CDR3 contains 16 residues. Looked up from germline, CDR1 is MNHNS and CDR2 is SASEGT. V gave up 10 bases and J gave up 2 bases, with 22 bases separating them.

At least ten counts were recorded for this clonotype. The rearrangement joins TRBV4-3 to TRBJ1-1; D gene ambiguous. Trimming pared 0 bases from V and 5 bases from J, leaving 16 bases between. This CDR3 has 16 amino acids. Germline-derived CDR1 and CDR2 are LGHNA and YSLEER. The CDR3 DNA follows: TGCGCCAGCAGCCAAGACCGAAGGCAGATGGGGACTGAAGCTTTCTTT. As protein: CASSQDRRQMGTEAFF.

This clonotype came up a few times. The V gene is TRBV25-1, the J gene TRBJ2-2, with TRBD2 matching over 7 bases. In germline, CDR1 is MGHDK, CDR2 SYGVNS. The CDR3 covers 15 residues. V gave up 4 bases and J gave up 4 bases; unmatched junction bases: 6. The CDR3 loop is CASSAILAGTGELFF. The DNA for the CDR3 is TGTGCCAGCAGTGCGATATTAGCGGGCACCGGGGAGCTGTTTTTT. The full variable domain, its missing parts supplied by reference TRBV25-1 and TRBJ2-2, is EADIYQTPRYLVIGTGKKITLECSQTMGHDKMYWYQQDPGMELHLIHYSYGVNSTEKGDLSSESTVSRIRTEHFPLTLESARPSHTSQYLCASSAILAGTGELFFGEGSRLTVL.

The V call is TRBV4-1, the J call TRBJ1-1; possible D gene TRBD1, 5 bases. The CDR3 contains 13 residues. Germline CDR1 and CDR2: MGHRA and YSYEKL. Trimming took 11 bases from V and 4 from J, leaving 17 bases between them. Written as DNA, the CDR3 is TGCGCCGGGGGGACGGCGGTGAGCACTGAAGCTTTCTTT. Protein sequence: CAGGTAVSTEAFF.

This clonotype was seen repeatedly, ten times or more. V gene TRBV6-6 combines with J gene TRBJ2-5, with D uncertain. Trimming removed 3 bases from V and 5 bases from J, with 4 bases in between. CDR1 is MNHNY and CDR2 is SVGAGI in the germline V gene (reference sequence). The CDR3 has 11 residues. In nucleotides, the CDR3 is TGTGCCAGCAGTTATTTCGAGACCCAGTACTTC. Encoded protein: CASSYFETQYF.

This clonotype was seen repeatedly, ten times or more. The chain has TRBV5-1 and TRBJ1-5; D is perhaps TRBD1 (6 bases). Between the trimmed V and J ends, which lost 4 bases and 0 bases, there was a span of 11 bases. The CDR3 has 15 amino acids. Germline V gene data show CDR1 as SGHRS and CDR2 as YFSETQ. CDR3 loop: CASSLGGLSNQPQHF. CDR3 DNA: TGCGCCAGCAGCCTCGGGGGGCTTAGCAATCAGCCCCAGCATTTT.

The sample holds many counts of this clonotype. V usage is TRBV4-3 and J usage is TRBJ2-2; weak D call: TRBD2 (5 bases). Trimming took off 0 bases at V and 5 bases at J, with 13 bases between the two ends. CDR1 is LGHNA and CDR2 is YSLEER in the germline V gene. The CDR3 has 16 residues. Written as DNA, the CDR3 is TGCGCCAGCAGCCAAGATGGCCTAGCCCCTACCGGGGAGCTGTTTTTT. Translation: CASSQDGLAPTGELFF.

This clonotype was counted many times. The V call is TRBV4-1, the J call TRBJ2-1; D is perhaps TRBD1 or TRBD2 (5 bases each). Germline-derived CDR1 and CDR2 are MGHRA and YSYEKL. V was cut by 5 bases and J by 0 bases, with 14 bases left in between. The CDR3 runs to 16 residues. CDR3 residues: CASSGPGTLSYNEQFF. In nucleotides, the CDR3 is TGCGCCAGCAGCGGCCCCGGGACCCTCTCCTACAATGAGCAGTTCTTC.